The source of this T cell receptor beta chain is a study of T-cell memory formation after mild COVID-19. Study in general: Clustering of TCRs was largely donor specific.

Points on this clonotype: Its antigen remains unknown.

General study points: The CD4+ clones that contracted clustered mainly within CM and EM, and the CD8+ clones concentrated in EMRA.

Employing constant-segment primers, 5'RACE generated TCR alpha and TCR beta cDNA libraries bearing sample barcodes and UMIs. TCRdb processed the 5' RACE reads anew with MiXCR; each CDR3 protein has one entry. The table lists approximately 230,000 distinct CDR3 sequences, 15% to 20% of them singletons. The TCR comes from a man aged 18 to 30 who had mild COVID-19 (a few samples of this study predate the infection). Cell type and time point are not known. Sequencing was carried out using PBMCs or a T cell subset sorted from them (not recorded which).

The CDR3 spells CASSLWGEFVEQYF. The CDR3 nucleotides read TGTGCCAGCAGTTTGTGGGGGGAATTCGTCGAGCAGTACTTC. The chain links TRBV6-2 or TRBV6-3 to TRBJ2-7; D is perhaps TRBD2 (6 bases). V was trimmed by 4 bases and J by 6 bases, leaving 16 bases between them. This CDR3 comprises 14 residues. The germline V gene has CDR1 MNHEY and CDR2 SVGEGT.